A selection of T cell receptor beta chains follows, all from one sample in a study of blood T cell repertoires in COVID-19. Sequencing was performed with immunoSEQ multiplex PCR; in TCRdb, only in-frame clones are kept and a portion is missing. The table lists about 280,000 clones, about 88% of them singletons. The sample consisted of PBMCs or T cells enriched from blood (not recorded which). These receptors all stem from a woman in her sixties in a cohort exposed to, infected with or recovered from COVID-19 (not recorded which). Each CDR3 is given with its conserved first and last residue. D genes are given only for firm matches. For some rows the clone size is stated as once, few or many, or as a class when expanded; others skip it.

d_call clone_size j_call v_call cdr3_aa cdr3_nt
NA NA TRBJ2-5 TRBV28 CASSSPGTTIQETQYF TGTGCCAGCAGTTCCCCCGGGACAACGATCCAAGAGACCCAGTACTTC
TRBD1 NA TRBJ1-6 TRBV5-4 CASSQDRGRNSPLHF TGTGCCAGCAGCCAAGACAGGGGGCGTAATTCACCCCTCCACTTT
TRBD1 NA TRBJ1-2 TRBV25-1 CASTTGQSLNYGYTF TGTGCCAGCACCACGGGACAGTCCCTTAACTATGGCTACACCTTC
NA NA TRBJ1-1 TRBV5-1 CASSLEFGYTEAFF TGCGCCAGCAGCTTGGAGTTCGGGTACACTGAAGCTTTCTTT
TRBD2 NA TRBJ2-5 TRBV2 CASSETSGRGETQYF TGTGCCAGCAGTGAGACTAGCGGGAGGGGGGAGACCCAGTACTTC
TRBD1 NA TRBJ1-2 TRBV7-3 CASSPRDRGQIIINYGYTF TGTGCCAGCAGCCCACGGGACAGGGGACAGATAATTATTAACTATGGCTACACCTTC
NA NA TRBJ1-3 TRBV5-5 CASSSDRISGNTIYF TGTGCCAGCAGCTCAGACAGAATCTCTGGAAACACCATATATTTT
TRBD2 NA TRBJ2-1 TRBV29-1 CSVEDGGTSSYNEQFF TGCAGCGTTGAAGATGGAGGGACTAGCTCCTACAATGAGCAGTTCTTC
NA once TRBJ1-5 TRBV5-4 CASSLGQGPNPPQPQHF TGTGCCAGCAGCTTGGGTCAGGGGCCTAACCCCCCCCAGCCCCAGCATTTT
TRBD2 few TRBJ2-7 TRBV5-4 CASSLGTSGSYEQYF TGTGCCAGCAGCTTGGGGACTAGCGGGAGCTACGAGCAGTACTTC
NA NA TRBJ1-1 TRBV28 CATTGGGVQNTEAFF TGTGCCACCACAGGCGGGGGGGTTCAGAACACTGAAGCTTTCTTT
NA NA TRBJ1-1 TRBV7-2 CASSRRIDRTNTEAFF TGTGCCAGCAGCCGCAGAATTGACAGGACGAACACTGAAGCTTTCTTT
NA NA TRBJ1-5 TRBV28 CASSFVGPGNQPQHF TGTGCCAGCAGTTTCGTGGGCCCGGGCAATCAGCCCCAGCATTTT
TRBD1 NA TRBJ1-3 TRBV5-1 CASSERQGLGNTIYF TGCGCCAGCAGCGAACGACAGGGGCTTGGAAACACCATATATTTT
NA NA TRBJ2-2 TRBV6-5 CASRVRVMDGELFF TGTGCCAGCAGGGTCAGGGTAATGGACGGGGAGCTGTTTTTT
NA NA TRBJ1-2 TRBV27 CASSFRGGSGVTF TGTGCCAGCAGTTTTCGGGGGGGTTCGGGTGTCACCTTC
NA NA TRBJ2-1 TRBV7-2 CASSLDGSVNNEQFF TGTGCCAGCAGCTTAGACGGGAGTGTCAACAATGAGCAGTTCTTC
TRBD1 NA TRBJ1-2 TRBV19 CASSMRTGISNYGYTF TGTGCCAGTAGTATGAGGACAGGGATCTCCAACTATGGCTACACCTTC
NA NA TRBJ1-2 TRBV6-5 CASSYSATLPYGYTF TGTGCCAGCAGTTACTCGGCGACACTTCCCTATGGCTACACCTTC
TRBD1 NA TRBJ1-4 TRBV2 CASRRQGARNEKLFF TGTGCCAGCAGACGACAGGGGGCAAGGAATGAAAAACTGTTTTTT
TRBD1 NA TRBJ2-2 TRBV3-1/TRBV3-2 CASSLTNRGRGSGELFF TGTGCCAGCAGCTTGACCAACAGGGGGCGAGGTTCCGGGGAGCTGTTTTTT
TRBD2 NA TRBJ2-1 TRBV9 CASSSRTSGSNEQFF TGTGCCAGCAGCTCCCGGACTAGCGGGAGCAATGAGCAGTTCTTC
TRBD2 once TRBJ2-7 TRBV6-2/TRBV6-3 CASSLAGAVEQYF TGTGCCAGCAGTCTAGCGGGAGCGGTCGAGCAGTACTTC
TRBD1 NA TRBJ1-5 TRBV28 CASSAGQGYQPQHF TGTGCCAGCAGCGCAGGACAGGGTTATCAGCCCCAGCATTTT
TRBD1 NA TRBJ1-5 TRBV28 CASRPGQYQPQHF TGTGCCAGCAGACCGGGACAGTATCAGCCCCAGCATTTT
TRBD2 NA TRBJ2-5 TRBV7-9 CASSPRGSGSQETQYF TGTGCCAGCAGCCCCCGGGGTAGCGGGAGCCAAGAGACCCAGTACTTC
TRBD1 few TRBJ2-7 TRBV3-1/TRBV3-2 CASSQRGQRISYEQYF TGTGCCAGCAGCCAAAGGGGACAGAGGATCTCCTACGAGCAGTACTTC
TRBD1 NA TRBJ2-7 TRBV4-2 CASEGTGPVQYF TGTGCCAGCGAGGGGACAGGGCCGGTGCAGTACTTC
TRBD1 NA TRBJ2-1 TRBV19 CASSAYRGDYNEQFF TGTGCCAGTAGTGCCTACAGGGGGGACTACAATGAGCAGTTCTTC
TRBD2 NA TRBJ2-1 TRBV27 CASSLRFSSGGLYNEQFF TGTGCCAGCAGTTTAAGGTTCTCTAGCGGGGGTTTATACAATGAGCAGTTCTTC
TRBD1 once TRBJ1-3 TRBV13 CASSSRQGAGNTIYF TGTGCCAGCAGCTCCAGACAGGGGGCTGGAAACACCATATATTTT
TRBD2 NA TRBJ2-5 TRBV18 CASSPPSGSLAQETQYF TGTGCCAGCTCACCACCTAGCGGGAGCCTGGCCCAAGAGACCCAGTACTTC
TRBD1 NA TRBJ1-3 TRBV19 CASSSDRGTSSGNTIYF TGTGCCAGTAGTTCCGACAGGGGAACAAGCTCTGGAAACACCATATATTTT
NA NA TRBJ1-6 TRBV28 CASSPHTGNDSPLHF TGTGCCAGCAGTCCGCACACAGGGAACGATTCACCCCTCCACTTT
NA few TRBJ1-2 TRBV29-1 CSVDTPGYTF TGCAGCGTAGACACGCCTGGCTACACCTTC
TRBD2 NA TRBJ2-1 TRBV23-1 CASSQSDKASGRVDEQFF TGCGCCAGCAGTCAATCGGACAAGGCTAGCGGGAGAGTGGATGAGCAGTTCTTC
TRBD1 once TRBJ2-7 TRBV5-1 CASSLAKTGAGHEQYF TGCGCCAGCAGCTTGGCGAAGACAGGGGCTGGACACGAGCAGTACTTC
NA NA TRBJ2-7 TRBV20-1 CSASRELDFSEQYF TGCAGTGCTAGTAGAGAACTAGATTTCTCCGAGCAGTACTTC
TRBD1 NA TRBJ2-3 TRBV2 CASRRGQGARGTDTQYF TGTGCCAGCAGGCGGGGCCAGGGGGCGCGGGGCACAGATACGCAGTATTTT
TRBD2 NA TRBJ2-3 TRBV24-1 CATSETSIRPDTQYF TGTGCCACCAGTGAGACTAGCATAAGACCGGATACGCAGTATTTT
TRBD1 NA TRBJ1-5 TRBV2 CASRTGDASNQPQHF TGTGCCAGCAGGACAGGGGATGCGAGCAATCAGCCCCAGCATTTT
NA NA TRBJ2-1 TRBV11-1 CASSLSWVLGGEQFF TGTGCCAGCAGCTTAAGTTGGGTTCTTGGGGGCGAGCAGTTCTTC
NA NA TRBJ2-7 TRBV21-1 CASSTISGGSYEQYF TGTGCCAGCAGCACGATTAGCGGGGGCTCCTACGAGCAGTACTTC
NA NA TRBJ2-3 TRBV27 CASSFQGRVTDTQYF TGTGCCAGCAGTTTTCAGGGGCGGGTCACAGATACGCAGTATTTT
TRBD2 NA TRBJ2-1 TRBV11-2 CASSSTPLRSGRAVNEQFF TGTGCCAGCAGCAGTACACCACTCAGGAGCGGGAGGGCCGTCAATGAGCAGTTCTTC
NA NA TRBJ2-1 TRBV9 CASSVGYSGFSAGSYNEQFF TGTGCCAGCAGCGTAGGGTACTCCGGGTTTAGCGCGGGTTCGTACAATGAGCAGTTCTTC
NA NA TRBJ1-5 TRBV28 CASRETVQPQHF TGTGCCAGCCGAGAGACAGTTCAGCCCCAGCATTTT
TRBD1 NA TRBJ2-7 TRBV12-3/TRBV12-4 CASSRQGPYEQYF TGTGCCAGCAGCCGACAGGGTCCCTACGAGCAGTACTTC
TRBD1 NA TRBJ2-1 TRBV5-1 CASSPDTGAKYNEQFF TGCGCCAGCAGCCCCGATACAGGGGCCAAATACAATGAGCAGTTCTTC
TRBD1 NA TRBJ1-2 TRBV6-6 CATFTGGARGYTF TGTGCCACCTTTACAGGGGGCGCAAGGGGCTACACCTTC
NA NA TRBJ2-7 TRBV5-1 CASSGGQTNKYEQYF TGCGCCAGCAGTGGTGGACAGACGAACAAGTACGAGCAGTACTTC
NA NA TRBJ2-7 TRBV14 CASSHPLLDRSYEQYF TGTGCCAGCAGCCACCCCCTTCTGGACAGATCCTACGAGCAGTACTTC